Sequencing of this TCR beta chain was carried out in a study of blood T cell repertoires in COVID-19. About the research overall: T cells, B-cell-depleted T cells, or PBMCs supplied cDNA or gDNA.

In the original analysis: By means of reference gene primer amplification, nucleated cell counts were estimated. Assay: immunoSEQ multiplex PCR; the TCRdb copy retains only in-frame clones and omits some. That table is the source of V, J and clone size, and D and trimming were worked out from the DNA. The table includes approximately 170,000 clones, around 84% detected once. This receptor was taken from a woman aged 70 to 79 with COVID-19, enrolled during active disease. The sequencing input was peripheral blood.

This CDR3 reads CASSSPAGAYNSPLHF. DNA for the CDR3: TGTGCCAGCAGTTCCCCGGCAGGGGCCTATAATTCACCCCTCCACTTT. The V and J genes are TRBV27 and TRBJ1-6; tentative D call: TRBD1 (6 bases). V lost 4 bases to trimming and J lost 2 bases, with 12 bases between them. CDR1 MNHEY and CDR2 SMNVEV come from the germline V gene (reference sequence). The CDR3 consists of 16 residues.